The 27 T cell receptor beta chains in this list originate from one sample, sequenced in a study of lymphopenia after photon versus proton radiotherapy (dated by TCRdb to the late 2010s). Library construction relied on the immunoSEQ multiplex PCR assay. TCRdb holds this immuneACCESS table with in-frame rearrangements only. Some clones are missing; in checked studies, unresolved V genes explain under half, and the rest has no known cause. The sample profile shows tens of thousands of clones; around 94% of them were found once. The ten largest clones capture approximately 0.72% of the sample. Here the sequenced sample was peripheral blood, taken from a patient treated with photon-based radiotherapy. These receptors all come from a woman aged 45-59 years with cholangiocarcinoma.

J is TRBJ2-3 and V is TRBV9; 9 nucleotides line up with TRBD2. V shed 4 bases and J 6 bases; nucleotides not matched to a gene: 9. CDR1 is SGDLS and CDR2 is YYNGEE in the germline V gene. The CDR3 spans 15 residues. The CDR3 nucleotides are TGTGCCAGCAGCAAGCGGGGGGACCTAGTCGATACGCAGTATTTT. Its translation: CASSKRGDLVDTQYF.

The chain employs TRBV5-5 and TRBJ1-5; 7 bases are a match to TRBD1. Germline trimming cut 4 bases from V and 5 bases from J; bases unmatched to any gene: 6. This CDR3 is 14 amino acids long. CDR1 is SGHKS, CDR2 YYEKEE, per germline (reference sequence). CDR3 bases: TGTGCCAGCAGCCCACGACAGGGATATCAGCCCCAGCATTTT. Its translation: CASSPRQGYQPQHF.

The V and J genes are TRBV5-1 and TRBJ1-3; no clear D. From germline, CDR1 is SGHRS and CDR2 YFSETQ. This CDR3 has 16 residues. V lost 0 bases, J lost 0 bases, and 10 bases lay in between. The CDR3 loop reads CASSLENPNSGNTIYF. The CDR3 nucleotides read TGCGCCAGCAGCTTGGAGAACCCTAACTCTGGAAACACCATATATTTT. Drawing the rest from reference TRBV5-1 and TRBJ1-3, the complete variable domain is KAGVTQTPRYLIKTRGQQVTLSCSPISGHRSVSWYQQTPGQGLQFLFEYFSETQRNKGNFPGRFSGRQFSNSRSEMNVSTLELGDSALYLCASSLENPNSGNTIYFGEGSWLTVV.

Only one count was recorded for this clone. The chain recombines TRBV7-9 with TRBJ2-2, with 7 bases fitting TRBD1. CDR3 size: 17 residues. Germline CDR1 and CDR2: SEHNR and FQNEAQ (reference sequence). The junction had 15 bases not matched to a gene; V was cut back by 5 bases and J by 6 bases. CDR3 amino acids: CASSPRSTGLGAGELFF. The CDR3 DNA is TGTGCCAGCAGCCCCCGATCGACAGGGCTGGGAGCCGGGGAGCTGTTTTTT.

V usage is TRBV19 and J usage is TRBJ2-1; D gene ambiguous. The V and J ends lost 8 bases and 12 bases respectively, with 14 bases between them. CDR1 is LNHDA, CDR2 SQIVND, per germline (reference sequence). This CDR3 is built from 11 residues. The CDR3, as DNA: TGTGCCAGTTCCCAGTCCCGAGGGCAGTTCTTC. Its protein is CASSQSRGQFF.

The chain links TRBV19 to TRBJ1-5; D possibly corresponds to TRBD1 (6 bases). This CDR3 comprises 15 residues. The germline V gene encodes CDR1 LNHDA and CDR2 SQIVND (reference sequence). V was trimmed by 3 bases and J by 4 bases, leaving 13 bases between them. Written as DNA, the CDR3 is TGTGCCAGTAGTATTAGCAGGGGTCCTAATCAGCCCCAGCATTTT. It translates to CASSISRGPNQPQHF.

This clone was seen once. This chain joins TRBV28 and TRBJ1-1; no definite D call. The CDR3 length is 14 residues. V was pared by 6 bases and J by 1 base, with 12 bases between. CDR1 and CDR2 (germline): MDHEN, SYDVKM. CDR3 sequence (DNA): TGTGCCAGCAGCCTCCCCGACGGGAACACTGAAGCTTTCTTT. This codes for CASSLPDGNTEAFF.

The rearrangement uses TRBV2 and TRBJ1-4, with D possibly TRBD1 on 5 matching bases. The V end lost 6 bases, the J end lost 3 bases, and 20 bases lay between the germline ends. This CDR3 contains 17 residues. Per germline, CDR1 SNHLY and CDR2 FYNNEI. The CDR3 DNA reads as TGTGCCAGCAGATTAGGGGAACAGCCCGAATCTAATGAAAAACTGTTTTTT. Protein sequence: CASRLGEQPESNEKLFF.

The genes are TRBV11-2 and TRBJ2-7; D might be TRBD2 (6 bases). The CDR3 is made up of 15 amino acids. Germline assignment: CDR1 SGHAT and CDR2 FQNNGV. V shed 4 bases and J shed 4 bases, with 17 bases lying between them. The CDR3 nucleotides read TGTGCCAGCAGCTCTCCCCCTGGGGGGATTTACGAGCAGTACTTC. Translation: CASSSPPGGIYEQYF.

This rearrangement joins TRBV10-2 to TRBJ1-5; D ambiguous. The germline CDR1 and CDR2 sequences are WSHSY and SAAADI. CDR3 length equals 13 residues. V dropped 7 bases and J dropped 6 bases, with 13 bases sitting between them. This CDR3 reads CASTSYRGQPQHF. The CDR3 nucleotides read TGCGCCAGCACCTCCTACAGAGGTCAGCCCCAGCATTTT.

The chain links TRBV9 to TRBJ1-2, with D possibly TRBD1 on 5 matching bases. CDR1 is SGDLS, CDR2 YYNGEE, per germline. The V end was cut by 4 bases, the J end by 8 bases, with 12 bases between. The CDR3 runs 12 residues. This CDR3 reads CASSLRAGGYTF. For the CDR3, the DNA is TGTGCCAGCAGCCTCAGGGCAGGGGGCTACACCTTC. Using reference TRBV9 and TRBJ1-2 for the parts outside the CDR3, the full variable domain is DSGVTQTPKHLITATGQRVTLRCSPRSGDLSVYWYQQSLDQGLQFLIQYYNGEERAKGNILERFSAQQFPDLHSELNLSSLELGDSALYFCASSLRAGGYTFGSGTRLTVV.

The rearrangement joins TRBV11-2 to TRBJ1-5, with D unresolved. V gave up 5 bases and J gave up 9 bases, with 20 bases separating them. This CDR3 comprises 15 residues. The germline CDR1 and CDR2 sequences are SGHAT and FQNNGV. CDR3 sequence (DNA): TGTGCCAGCAGCCTGGTGCTAGAAGCGCGGGGGCCCCAGCATTTT. This encodes CASSLVLEARGPQHF. The entire variable domain, with the rest obtained from reference TRBV11-2 and TRBJ1-5, is as follows: EAGVAQSPRYKIIEKRQSVAFWCNPISGHATLYWYQQILGQGPKLLIQFQNNGVVDDSQLPKDRFSAERLKGVDSTLKIQPAKLEDSAVYLCASSLVLEARGPQHFGDGTRLSIL.

This chain links TRBV7-9 with TRBJ1-6; D remains ambiguous. CDR1 is SEHNR, CDR2 FQNEAQ, per germline (reference sequence). The CDR3 is 17 residues long. V was clipped by 5 bases and J by 0 bases, with 14 bases between them. The CDR3 spells CASSLRVISSYNSPLHF. CDR3 sequence (DNA): TGTGCCAGCAGCCTGAGAGTGATAAGCTCCTATAATTCACCCCTCCACTTT.

This clone was counted only a few times. The chain couples TRBV4-3 to TRBJ2-7; 10 nucleotides align to TRBD1. V was clipped by 4 bases and J by 6 bases; unmatched bases: 9. The CDR3 loop spans 15 amino acids. Germline CDR1 LGHNA, CDR2 YSLEER. The chain's CDR3 is CASSREAGTGAEQYF. In nucleotides, the CDR3 is TGCGCCAGCAGCCGAGAGGCCGGGACAGGGGCCGAGCAGTACTTC.

CDR3 loop: CASSQETAGNTIYF. CDR3 DNA: TGCGCCAGCAGCCAAGAAACAGCTGGAAACACCATATATTTT. The chain uses TRBV4-3 and TRBJ1-3, with D unclear. In germline, CDR1 is LGHNA, CDR2 YSLEER. Trimming stripped 0 bases from V and 2 bases from J, with 5 bases between. This CDR3 is 14 amino acids long.

The DNA for the CDR3 is TGTGCCAGTTCCAGGGAACAACCCTACGAGCAGTACTTC. Encoded protein: CASSREQPYEQYF. The J gene is TRBJ2-7, the V gene TRBV11-2; tentative D call: TRBD1 (5 bases). The CDR3 runs 13 residues. V was shortened by 9 bases and J by 2 bases, with 14 bases between the two germline ends. Per germline, CDR1 SGHAT and CDR2 FQNNGV. The whole variable domain, remainder taken from reference TRBV11-2 and TRBJ2-7, is EAGVAQSPRYKIIEKRQSVAFWCNPISGHATLYWYQQILGQGPKLLIQFQNNGVVDDSQLPKDRFSAERLKGVDSTLKIQPAKLEDSAVYLCASSREQPYEQYFGPGTRLTVT.

Only one count was recorded for this clone. The chain combines TRBV7-6 with TRBJ1-3; 8 bases match TRBD1. The trim removed 4 bases at V and 0 bases at J, leaving 8 bases unmatched. Germline V gives CDR1 SGHVS, CDR2 FNYEAQ. The CDR3 runs to 17 residues. As DNA, the CDR3 is TGTGCCAGCAGCTCAACGACAGGGGCGAGCTCTGGAAACACCATATATTTT. Its translation is CASSSTTGASSGNTIYF.

The rearrangement uses TRBV18 and TRBJ1-2, with TRBD1 identical over 9 bases. The CDR3 is made up of 15 amino acids. CDR1 is KGHSH, CDR2 LQKENI, per germline. Germline trimming cut 3 bases from V and 3 bases from J; bases unmatched to any gene: 5. Written as DNA, the CDR3 is TGTGCCAGCTCACCGGGACAGGGAACAGACTATGGCTACACCTTC. This sequence encodes CASSPGQGTDYGYTF.

J is TRBJ1-5 and V is TRBV30; D is uncertain. The CDR3 is 13 residues long. The germline V gene has CDR1 GTSNPN and CDR2 SVGIG (reference sequence). V lost 2 bases to trimming and J lost 6 bases, with 11 bases between them. DNA of the CDR3: TGTGCCTGGAGTTCAGATTTCAGTCAGCCCCAGCATTTT. It yields the protein CAWSSDFSQPQHF.

The chain recombines TRBV14 with TRBJ1-6; D gene uncertain. The CDR3 runs to 14 residues. Germline lookup yields CDR1 SGHDN and CDR2 FVKESK. V lost 0 bases and J lost 7, with 7 bases in between. The CDR3 reads CASSQESRNSPLHF. In nucleotides, the CDR3 is TGTGCCAGCAGCCAAGAGTCAAGAAATTCACCCCTCCACTTT.

This sequence joins TRBV28 and TRBJ2-7; D ambiguous. Trimming left V 4 bases short and J 8 bases short, with 9 bases between. The V gene's germline CDR1 is MDHEN and CDR2 SYDVKM. The CDR3 loop spans 11 amino acids. CDR3: CASSSVRQQYF. CDR3 coding DNA: TGTGCCAGCAGTTCAGTGCGGCAGCAGTACTTC.

V and J are TRBV6-1 and TRBJ2-7, with 8 positions matching TRBD1. The CDR3 is 14 residues long. After removal of 8 bases from V and 0 bases from J, the junction contained 6 bases not matched to a gene. Looked up from germline, CDR1 is MNHNS and CDR2 is SASEGT. The CDR3 spells CASSRQGTSYEQYF. The CDR3 DNA follows: TGTGCCAGCTCCCGACAGGGGACCTCCTACGAGCAGTACTTC.

J is TRBJ2-5 and V is TRBV5-1, with D unclear. Trimming took off 0 bases at V and 5 bases at J, with 5 bases between the two ends. CDR3 length: 12 residues. The V gene's germline CDR1 is SGHRS and CDR2 YFSETQ. The CDR3 loop reads CASSLAGETQYF. The CDR3 bases are TGCGCCAGCAGCTTGGCCGGGGAGACCCAGTACTTC.

The chain combines TRBV19 with TRBJ2-7; D gene ambiguous. The ends were cut back, 2 bases at V and 0 bases at J, with 11 bases in the middle. The length of the CDR3 is 15 residues. Germline CDR1 reads LNHDA; CDR2 reads SQIVND (reference sequence). The CDR3 here is CASSIWRQSSYEQYF. The CDR3 DNA reads as TGTGCCAGTAGTATATGGCGTCAGTCCTCCTACGAGCAGTACTTC.

The chain has TRBV7-6 and TRBJ2-1; possible D gene TRBD2, 6 bases. The CDR3 consists of 15 residues. Trimming removed 4 bases at V and 0 bases at J, with 10 bases between. The germline V gene encodes CDR1 SGHVS and CDR2 FNYEAQ. CDR3 coding DNA: TGTGCCAGCAGCTATCTGGGGGGCTCCTACAATGAGCAGTTCTTC. Protein sequence: CASSYLGGSYNEQFF.

The chain links TRBV19 to TRBJ1-5; D perhaps matches TRBD1 (5 bases). CDR1 is LNHDA, CDR2 SQIVND, per germline (reference sequence). The CDR3 covers 15 residues. Trimming removed 1 base from V and 7 bases from J, with 14 bases in between. The CDR3 loop is CASSIAGGGKQPQHF. The CDR3 region has the DNA TGTGCCAGTAGTATAGCGGGCGGGGGAAAACAGCCCCAGCATTTT.

This chain connects TRBV5-1 to TRBJ1-6, with 7 nucleotides matching TRBD1. V lost 5 bases and J lost 0; bases outside the gene matches: 2. CDR1 SGHRS and CDR2 YFSETQ come from the germline V gene. CDR3 length: 15 residues. The CDR3 here is CASRRDSSYNSPLHF. Here the CDR3 DNA reads TGCGCCAGCAGACGGGACAGCTCCTATAATTCACCCCTCCACTTT. The whole variable domain, filled in from reference TRBV5-1 and TRBJ1-6, reads KAGVTQTPRYLIKTRGQQVTLSCSPISGHRSVSWYQQTPGQGLQFLFEYFSETQRNKGNFPGRFSGRQFSNSRSEMNVSTLELGDSALYLCASRRDSSYNSPLHFGNGTRLTVT.